This is a list of T cell receptor beta chains from one sample in a study of blood T cells in healthy people across ages. TCRdb re-derived calls from the 5' RACE reads in MiXCR, one entry per CDR3 protein. In the table there are over 600,000 distinct CDR3 sequences, more than 50% of which are singletons. Sample: blood. These TCRs come from a man aged 35-49 years in good health. Each CDR3 is given with its conserved first and last residue. The D gene is left open where the match is weak. Expanded clones get a size class; other rows say once, few or many, or leave the size out.

clone_size: few; d_call: -; j_call: TRBJ1-2; v_call: TRBV29-1; cdr3_aa: CSVEPRGYGYTF; cdr3_nt: TGCAGCGTTGAACCCAGGGGCTATGGCTACACCTTC
clone_size: -; d_call: TRBD1; j_call: TRBJ2-1; v_call: TRBV9; cdr3_aa: CASRPDRGGSYEQFF; cdr3_nt: TGTGCCAGCAGACCGGACAGGGGCGGAAGCTATGAGCAGTTCTTC
clone_size: -; d_call: -; j_call: TRBJ1-5; v_call: TRBV12-3/TRBV12-4; cdr3_aa: CASSLALHQPQHF; cdr3_nt: TGTGCCAGCAGTTTAGCGCTTCACCAGCCCCAGCATTTT
clone_size: few; d_call: TRBD2; j_call: TRBJ2-1; v_call: TRBV20-1; cdr3_aa: CSAIRGTRNSGEQFF; cdr3_nt: TGCAGTGCGATCCGAGGGACTAGAAACTCTGGTGAGCAGTTCTTC
clone_size: -; d_call: TRBD1; j_call: TRBJ1-6; v_call: TRBV6-5; cdr3_aa: CASSYFTGGGSPLHF; cdr3_nt: TGTGCCAGCAGTTACTTCACAGGGGGAGGTTCACCCCTCCACTTT
clone_size: -; d_call: TRBD1; j_call: TRBJ1-1; v_call: TRBV4-1; cdr3_aa: CASSQGQGFEAFF; cdr3_nt: TGCGCCAGCAGCCAGGGACAGGGTTTTGAAGCTTTCTTT
clone_size: -; d_call: TRBD1; j_call: TRBJ2-1; v_call: TRBV7-2; cdr3_aa: CASSFPGQGGNEQFF; cdr3_nt: TGTGCCAGCAGCTTCCCGGGACAGGGCGGCAATGAGCAGTTCTTC
clone_size: -; d_call: -; j_call: TRBJ1-2; v_call: TRBV7-9; cdr3_aa: CASTPRGSYGYTF; cdr3_nt: TGTGCCAGCACCCCACGAGGCAGCTATGGCTACACCTTC
clone_size: -; d_call: -; j_call: TRBJ2-6; v_call: TRBV12-3/TRBV12-4; cdr3_aa: CASSGREAGANVLTF; cdr3_nt: TGTGCCAGCAGTGGTCGAGAGGCTGGGGCCAACGTCCTGACTTTC
clone_size: -; d_call: -; j_call: TRBJ2-5; v_call: TRBV7-9; cdr3_aa: CASRREQETQYF; cdr3_nt: TGTGCCAGCAGAAGGGAGCAAGAGACCCAGTACTTC
clone_size: -; d_call: TRBD1; j_call: TRBJ2-7; v_call: TRBV4-1; cdr3_aa: CASSQEGGQKYYEQYF; cdr3_nt: TGCGCCAGCAGCCAAGAAGGGGGACAGAAATACTACGAGCAGTACTTC